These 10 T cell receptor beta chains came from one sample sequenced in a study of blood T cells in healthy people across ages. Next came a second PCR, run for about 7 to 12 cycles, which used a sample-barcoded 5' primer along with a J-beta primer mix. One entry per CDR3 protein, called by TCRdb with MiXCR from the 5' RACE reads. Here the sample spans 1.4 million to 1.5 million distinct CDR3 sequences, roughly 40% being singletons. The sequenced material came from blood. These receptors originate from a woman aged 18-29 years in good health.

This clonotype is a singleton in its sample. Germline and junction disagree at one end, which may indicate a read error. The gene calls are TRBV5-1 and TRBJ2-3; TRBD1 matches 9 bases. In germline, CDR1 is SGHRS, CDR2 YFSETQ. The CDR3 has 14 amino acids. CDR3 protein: CAGSRDRDTDTQYF. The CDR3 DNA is TGCGCCGGCAGCAGGGACAGGGATACAGATACGCAGTATTTT.

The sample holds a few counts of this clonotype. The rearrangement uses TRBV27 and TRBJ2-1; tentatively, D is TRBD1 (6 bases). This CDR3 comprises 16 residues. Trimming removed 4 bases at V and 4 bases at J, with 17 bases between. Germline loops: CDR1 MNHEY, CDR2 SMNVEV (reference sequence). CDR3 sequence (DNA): TGTGCCAGCAGTTCATTCTGGGACAATGATTACAATGAGCAGTTCTTC. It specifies CASSSFWDNDYNEQFF.

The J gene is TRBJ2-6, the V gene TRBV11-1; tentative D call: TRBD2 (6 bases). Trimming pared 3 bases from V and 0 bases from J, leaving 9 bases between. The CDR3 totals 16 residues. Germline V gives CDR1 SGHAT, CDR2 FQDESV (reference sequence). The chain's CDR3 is CASSFPRGSGANVLTF. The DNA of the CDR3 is TGTGCCAGCAGCTTCCCGCGGGGCTCTGGGGCCAACGTCCTGACTTTC.

CDR3 in amino acids: CASSLVIAGGQYAKNIQYF. The DNA of the CDR3 is TGTGCCAGCAGCCTAGTAATAGCGGGGGGTCAATACGCCAAAAACATTCAGTACTTC. This chain joins TRBV3-1 and TRBJ2-4, with TRBD2 matching over 10 bases. J was trimmed by 1 base and V by 4 bases; bases with no gene match: 13. This CDR3 region has 19 residues. CDR1 LGHDT and CDR2 YNNKEL come from the germline V gene (reference sequence).

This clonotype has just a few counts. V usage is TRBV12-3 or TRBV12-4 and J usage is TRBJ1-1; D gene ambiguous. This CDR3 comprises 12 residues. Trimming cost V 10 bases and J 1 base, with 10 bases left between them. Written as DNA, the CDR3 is TGTGCCATGTCATTTTCGAACACTGAAGCTTTCTTT. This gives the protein CAMSFSNTEAFF.

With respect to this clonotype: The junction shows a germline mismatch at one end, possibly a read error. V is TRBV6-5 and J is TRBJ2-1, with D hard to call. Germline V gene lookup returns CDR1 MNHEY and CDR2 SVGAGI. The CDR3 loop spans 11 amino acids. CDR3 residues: CACSEFNEQFF. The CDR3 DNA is TGTGCCTGCAGTGAATTCAATGAGCAGTTCTTC.

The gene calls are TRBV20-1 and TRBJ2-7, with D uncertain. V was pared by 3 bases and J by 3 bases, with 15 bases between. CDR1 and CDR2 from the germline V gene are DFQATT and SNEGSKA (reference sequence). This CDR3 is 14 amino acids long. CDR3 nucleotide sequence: TGCAGTGCTAGTGGGGATATTAATCTCTACGAGCAGTACTTC. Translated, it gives CSASGDINLYEQYF.

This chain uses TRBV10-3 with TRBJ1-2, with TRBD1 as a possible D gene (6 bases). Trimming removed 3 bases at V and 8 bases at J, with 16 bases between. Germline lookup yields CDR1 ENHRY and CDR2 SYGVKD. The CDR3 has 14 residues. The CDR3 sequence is CAISEGGGLGGYTF. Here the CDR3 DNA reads TGTGCCATCAGTGAAGGCGGGGGGCTCGGCGGCTACACCTTC.

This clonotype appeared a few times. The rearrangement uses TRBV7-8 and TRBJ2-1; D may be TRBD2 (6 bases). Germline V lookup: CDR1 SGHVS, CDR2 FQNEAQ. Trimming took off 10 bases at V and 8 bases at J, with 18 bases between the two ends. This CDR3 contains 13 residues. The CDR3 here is CATITWDSHEQFF. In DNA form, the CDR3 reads TGTGCCACCATAACCTGGGACTCCCATGAGCAGTTCTTC.

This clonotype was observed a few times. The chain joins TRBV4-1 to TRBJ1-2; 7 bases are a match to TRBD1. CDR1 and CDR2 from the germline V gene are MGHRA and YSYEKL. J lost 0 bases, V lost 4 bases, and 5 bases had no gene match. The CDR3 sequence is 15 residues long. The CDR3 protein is CASSLAGQSNYGYTF. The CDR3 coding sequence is TGCGCCAGCAGCCTAGCGGGACAGTCTAACTATGGCTACACCTTC.